This TCR beta chain was captured by sequencing in a study of OX40 agonist ivuxolimab in advanced cancers. On the study more broadly: An anti-OX40 (CD134) antibody with agonistic activity, ivuxolimab, was administered to patients. Dose-escalation patients suffered from hepatocellular carcinoma, melanoma, renal cell or head and neck cancer. Study-level results: Both CD4+ and CD8+ T cell populations in blood had undergone clonal expansion by week 6 at 0.1 to 3.0 mg/kg.

The CDR3 length is 16 residues. V was clipped by 1 base and J by 3 bases, with 16 bases between them. CDR1 is SEHNR, CDR2 FQNEAQ, per germline (reference sequence). Concerning this clone: Antigen: not known.

Using immunoSEQ multiplex PCR, the repertoire was profiled, and TCRdb retains in-frame clones only, with some absent. The sample consists of tens of thousands of clones, 70% to 90% of them appearing once. The receptor was derived from an adult with an advanced solid tumor such as melanoma, head and neck, liver or kidney cancer. The rearrangement joins TRBV7-9 to TRBJ2-7; a possible D gene is TRBD2 (7 bases). Sequenced here: CD4+ or CD8+ T cells sorted from blood, sampled in a trial of the OX40 agonist ivuxolimab. This chain's CDR3 is CASSLDEGGPYYEQYF. The CDR3, as DNA: TGTGCCAGCAGCTTAGATGAGGGGGGGCCTTACTACGAGCAGTACTTC. Supplemented by reference TRBV7-9 and TRBJ2-7, the full variable domain reads DTGVSQNPRHKITKRGQNVTFRCDPISEHNRLYWYRQTLGQGPEFLTYFQNEAQLEKSRLLSDRFSAERPKGSFSTLEIQRTEQGDSAMYLCASSLDEGGPYYEQYFGPGTRLTVT.